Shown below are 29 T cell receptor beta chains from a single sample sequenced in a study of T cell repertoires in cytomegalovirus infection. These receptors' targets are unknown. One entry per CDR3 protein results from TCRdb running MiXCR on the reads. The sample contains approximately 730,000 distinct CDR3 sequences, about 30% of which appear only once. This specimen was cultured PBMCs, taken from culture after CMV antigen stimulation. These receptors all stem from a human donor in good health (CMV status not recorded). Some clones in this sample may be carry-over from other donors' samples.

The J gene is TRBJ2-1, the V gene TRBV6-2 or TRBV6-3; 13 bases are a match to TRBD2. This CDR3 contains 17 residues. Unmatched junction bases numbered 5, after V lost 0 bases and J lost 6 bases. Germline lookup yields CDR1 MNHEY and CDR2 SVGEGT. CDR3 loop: CASSYSAGLAGFNEQFF. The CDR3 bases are TGTGCCAGCAGTTACTCCGCGGGACTAGCGGGATTCAATGAGCAGTTCTTC.

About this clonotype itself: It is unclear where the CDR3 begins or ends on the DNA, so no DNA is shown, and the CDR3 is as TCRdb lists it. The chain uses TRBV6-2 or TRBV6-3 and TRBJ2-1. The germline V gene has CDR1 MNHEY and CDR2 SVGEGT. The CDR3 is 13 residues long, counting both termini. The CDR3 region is CASSSSIIGEQFF.

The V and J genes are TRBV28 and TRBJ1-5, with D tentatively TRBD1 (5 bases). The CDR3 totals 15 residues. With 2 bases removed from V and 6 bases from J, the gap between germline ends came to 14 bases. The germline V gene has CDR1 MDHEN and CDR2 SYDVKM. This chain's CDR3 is CASSLGRAGGQPQHF. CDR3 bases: TGTGCCAGCAGTTTAGGCAGGGCAGGAGGTCAGCCCCAGCATTTT.

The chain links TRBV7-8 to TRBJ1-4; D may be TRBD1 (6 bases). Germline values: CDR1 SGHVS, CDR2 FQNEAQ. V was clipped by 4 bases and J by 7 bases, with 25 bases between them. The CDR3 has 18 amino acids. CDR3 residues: CASSSTRLRRTEGEKLFF. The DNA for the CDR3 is TGTGCCAGCAGCTCAACCCGACTCCGGAGGACAGAAGGTGAAAAACTGTTTTTT. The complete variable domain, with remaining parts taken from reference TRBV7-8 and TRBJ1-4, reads GAGVSQSPRYKVAKRGQDVALRCDPISGHVSLFWYQQALGQGPEFLTYFQNEAQLDKSGLPSDRFFAERPEGSVSTLKIQRTQQEDSAVYLCASSSTRLRRTEGEKLFFGSGTQLSVL.

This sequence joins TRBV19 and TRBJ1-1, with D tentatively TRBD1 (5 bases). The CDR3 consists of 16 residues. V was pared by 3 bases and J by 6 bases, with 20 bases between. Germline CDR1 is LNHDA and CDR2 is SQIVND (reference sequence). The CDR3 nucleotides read TGTGCCAGTAGTATTGGGGCAGTTCGAGGGGTCCCTGAAGCTTTCTTT. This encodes CASSIGAVRGVPEAFF.

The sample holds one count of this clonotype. DNA of the CDR3: TGTGCCACCCAGGGGCAGTACTCTGGGGCCAACGTCCTGACTTTC. Its translation is CATQGQYSGANVLTF. The chain links TRBV6-8 to TRBJ2-6; D perhaps matches TRBD1 (6 bases). This CDR3 region has 15 residues. V was cut by 10 bases and J by 0 bases, with 13 bases left in between. From germline, CDR1 is MNHGY and CDR2 SAAAGT.

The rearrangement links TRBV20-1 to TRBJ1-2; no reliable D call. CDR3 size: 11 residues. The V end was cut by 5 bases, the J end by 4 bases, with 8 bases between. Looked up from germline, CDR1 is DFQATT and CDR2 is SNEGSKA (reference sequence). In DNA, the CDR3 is TGCAGTGCTTACAGTTCCTATGGCTACACCTTC. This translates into CSAYSSYGYTF.

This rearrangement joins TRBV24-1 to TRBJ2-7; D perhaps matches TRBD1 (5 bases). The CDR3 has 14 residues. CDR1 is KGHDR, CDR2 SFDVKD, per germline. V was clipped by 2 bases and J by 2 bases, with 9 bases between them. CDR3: CATSDSRAPYEQYF. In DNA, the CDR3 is TGTGCCACCAGTGATTCCAGGGCACCCTACGAGCAGTACTTC.

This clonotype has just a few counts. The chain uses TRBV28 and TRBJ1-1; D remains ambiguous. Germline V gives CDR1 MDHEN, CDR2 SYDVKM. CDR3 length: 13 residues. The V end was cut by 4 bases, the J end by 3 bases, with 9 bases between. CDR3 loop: CASSYGFDTEAFF. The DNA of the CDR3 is TGTGCCAGCAGTTACGGGTTCGACACTGAAGCTTTCTTT.

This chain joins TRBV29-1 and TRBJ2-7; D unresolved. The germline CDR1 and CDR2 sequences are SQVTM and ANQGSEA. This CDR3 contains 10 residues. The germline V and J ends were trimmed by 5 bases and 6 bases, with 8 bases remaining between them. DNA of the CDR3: TGCAGCGTTCGTTCGGGCGAGCAGTACTTC. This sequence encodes CSVRSGEQYF.

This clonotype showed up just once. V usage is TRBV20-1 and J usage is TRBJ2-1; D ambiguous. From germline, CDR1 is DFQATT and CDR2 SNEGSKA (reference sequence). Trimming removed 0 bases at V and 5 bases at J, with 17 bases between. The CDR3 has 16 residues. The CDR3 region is CSARDFSPAQDNEQFF. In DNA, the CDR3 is TGCAGTGCTAGAGATTTCTCTCCCGCCCAAGACAATGAGCAGTTCTTC.

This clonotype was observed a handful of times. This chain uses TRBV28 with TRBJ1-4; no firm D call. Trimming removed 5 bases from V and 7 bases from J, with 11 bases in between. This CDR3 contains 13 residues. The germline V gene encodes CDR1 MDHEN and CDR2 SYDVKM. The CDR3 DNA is TGTGCCAGCAGTGACCGTGTGGTTGAAAAACTGTTTTTT. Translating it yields CASSDRVVEKLFF.

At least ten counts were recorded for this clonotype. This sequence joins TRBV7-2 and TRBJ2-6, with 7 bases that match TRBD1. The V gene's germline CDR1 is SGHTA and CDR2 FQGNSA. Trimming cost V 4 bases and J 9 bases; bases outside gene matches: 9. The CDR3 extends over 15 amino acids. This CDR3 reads CASSSRQGTYNVLTF. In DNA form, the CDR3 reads TGTGCCAGCAGCTCCCGACAGGGAACATACAACGTCCTGACTTTC.

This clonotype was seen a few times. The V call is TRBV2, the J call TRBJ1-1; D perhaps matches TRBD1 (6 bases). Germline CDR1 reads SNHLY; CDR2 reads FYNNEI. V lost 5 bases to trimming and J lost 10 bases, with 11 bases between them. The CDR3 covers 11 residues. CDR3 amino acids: CASSYRELAFF. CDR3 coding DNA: TGTGCCAGCAGTTACAGGGAACTAGCTTTCTTT. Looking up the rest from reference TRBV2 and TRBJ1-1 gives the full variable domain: EPEVTQTPSHQVTQMGQEVILRCVPISNHLYFYWYRQILGQKVEFLVSFYNNEISEKSEIFDDQFSVERPDGSNFTLKIRSTKLEDSAMYFCASSYRELAFFGQGTRLTVV.

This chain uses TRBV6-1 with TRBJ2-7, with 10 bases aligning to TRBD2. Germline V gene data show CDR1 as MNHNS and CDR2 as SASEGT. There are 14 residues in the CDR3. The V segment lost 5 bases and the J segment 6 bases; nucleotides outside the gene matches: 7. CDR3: CASSYELAGAEQYF. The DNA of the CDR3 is TGTGCCAGCAGTTATGAGCTAGCGGGAGCCGAGCAGTACTTC.

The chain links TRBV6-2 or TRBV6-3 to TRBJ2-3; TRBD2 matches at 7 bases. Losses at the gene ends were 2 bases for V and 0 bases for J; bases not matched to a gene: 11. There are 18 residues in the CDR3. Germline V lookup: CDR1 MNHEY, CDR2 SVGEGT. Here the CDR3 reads CASSYRINLAASTDTQYF. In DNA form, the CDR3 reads TGTGCCAGCAGTTACCGAATCAACCTAGCGGCTAGCACAGATACGCAGTATTTT.

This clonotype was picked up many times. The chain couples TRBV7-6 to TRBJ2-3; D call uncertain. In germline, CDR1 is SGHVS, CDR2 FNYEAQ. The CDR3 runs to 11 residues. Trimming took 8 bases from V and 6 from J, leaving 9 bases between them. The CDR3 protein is CASSAGDTQYF. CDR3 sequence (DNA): TGTGCCAGCTCCGCCGGGGATACGCAGTATTTT.

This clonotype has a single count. CDR3 residues: CASSSDHGNTIYF. The CDR3 nucleotides are TGTGCCAGCAGTTCGGATCACGGAAACACCATATATTTT. The chain carries TRBV12-3 or TRBV12-4 and TRBJ1-3; D unresolved. The CDR3 spans 13 residues. Trimming left V 4 bases short and J 4 bases short, with 8 bases between.

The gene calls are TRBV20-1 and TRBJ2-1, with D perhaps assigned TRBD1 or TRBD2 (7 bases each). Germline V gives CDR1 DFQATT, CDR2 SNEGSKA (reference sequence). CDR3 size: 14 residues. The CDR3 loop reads CAARAGGGYNEQFF. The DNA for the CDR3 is TGCGCAGCTAGGGCAGGGGGGGGCTACAATGAGCAGTTCTTC.

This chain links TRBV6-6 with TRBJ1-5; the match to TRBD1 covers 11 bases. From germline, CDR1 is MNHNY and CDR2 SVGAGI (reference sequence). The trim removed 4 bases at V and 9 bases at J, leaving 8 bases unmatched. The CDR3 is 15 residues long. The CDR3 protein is CASSSGQGGERPQHF. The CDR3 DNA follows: TGTGCCAGCAGTTCGGGACAGGGGGGGGAACGGCCCCAGCATTTT.

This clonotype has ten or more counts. The CDR3 nucleotides read TGTGCCAGCAGCTTATTAAGGGGCAGCAGGGCCCCTACGTCTGAAGCTTTCTTT. As protein: CASSLLRGSRAPTSEAFF. This chain uses TRBV7-8 with TRBJ1-1; D possibly corresponds to TRBD1 (5 bases). This CDR3 spans 18 amino acids. The germline V and J ends were trimmed by 2 bases and 6 bases, with 25 bases remaining between them. From germline, CDR1 is SGHVS and CDR2 FQNEAQ.

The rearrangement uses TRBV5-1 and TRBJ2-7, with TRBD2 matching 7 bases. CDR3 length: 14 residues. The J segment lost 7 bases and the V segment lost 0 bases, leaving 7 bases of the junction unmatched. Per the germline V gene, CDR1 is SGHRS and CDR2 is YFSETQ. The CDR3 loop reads CASSLVAGALEQYF. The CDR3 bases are TGCGCCAGCAGCTTGGTTGCGGGAGCTCTAGAGCAGTACTTC.

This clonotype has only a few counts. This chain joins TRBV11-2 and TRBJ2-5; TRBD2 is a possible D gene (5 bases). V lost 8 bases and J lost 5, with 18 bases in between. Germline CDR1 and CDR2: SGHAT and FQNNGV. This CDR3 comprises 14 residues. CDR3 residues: CASSHRKGVETQYF. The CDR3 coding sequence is TGTGCCAGCTCACATCGGAAGGGAGTTGAGACCCAGTACTTC.

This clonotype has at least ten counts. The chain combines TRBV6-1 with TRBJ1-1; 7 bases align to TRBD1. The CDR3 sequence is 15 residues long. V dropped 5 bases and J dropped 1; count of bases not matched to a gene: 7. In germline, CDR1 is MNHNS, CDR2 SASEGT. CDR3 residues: CASSPRGGSNTEAFF. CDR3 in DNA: TGTGCCAGCAGTCCCAGGGGGGGGTCGAACACTGAAGCTTTCTTT.

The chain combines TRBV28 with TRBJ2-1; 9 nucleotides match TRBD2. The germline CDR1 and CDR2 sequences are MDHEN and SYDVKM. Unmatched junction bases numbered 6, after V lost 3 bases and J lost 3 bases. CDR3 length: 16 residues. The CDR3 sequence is CASSFGSGGLYNEQFF. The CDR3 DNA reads TGTGCCAGCAGTTTCGGTAGCGGGGGCCTCTACAATGAGCAGTTCTTC. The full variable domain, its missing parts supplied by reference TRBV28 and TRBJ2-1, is DVKVTQSSRYLVKRTGEKVFLECVQDMDHENMFWYRQDPGLGLRLIYFSYDVKMKEKGDIPEGYSVSREKKERFSLILESASTNQTSMYLCASSFGSGGLYNEQFFGPGTRLTVL.

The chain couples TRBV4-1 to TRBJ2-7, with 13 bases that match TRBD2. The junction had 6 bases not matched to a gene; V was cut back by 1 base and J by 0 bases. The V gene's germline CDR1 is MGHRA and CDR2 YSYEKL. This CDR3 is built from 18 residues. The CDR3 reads CASSQAKGLAGSSYEQYF. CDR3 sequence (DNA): TGCGCCAGCAGCCAAGCCAAGGGACTAGCGGGAAGCTCCTACGAGCAGTACTTC.

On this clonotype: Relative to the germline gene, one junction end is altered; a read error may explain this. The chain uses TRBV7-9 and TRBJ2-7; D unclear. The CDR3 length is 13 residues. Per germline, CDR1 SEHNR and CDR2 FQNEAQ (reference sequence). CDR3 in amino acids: CASSSGPNYERYF. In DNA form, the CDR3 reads TGTGCCAGCAGCTCTGGACCAAACTACGAGCGGTACTTC.

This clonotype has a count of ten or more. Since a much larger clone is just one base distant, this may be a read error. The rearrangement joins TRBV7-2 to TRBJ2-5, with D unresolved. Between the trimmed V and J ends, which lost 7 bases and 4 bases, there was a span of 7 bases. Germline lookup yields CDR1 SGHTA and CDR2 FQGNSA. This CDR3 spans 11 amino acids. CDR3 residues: CASTFGETQYF. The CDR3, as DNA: TGTGCCAGCACCTTCGGAGAGACCCAGTACTTC.

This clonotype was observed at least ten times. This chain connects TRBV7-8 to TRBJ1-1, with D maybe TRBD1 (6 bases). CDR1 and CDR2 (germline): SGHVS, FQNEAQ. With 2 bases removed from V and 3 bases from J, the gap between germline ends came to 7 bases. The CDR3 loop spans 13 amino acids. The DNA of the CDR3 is TGTGCCAGCAGCTTACAGGGGTACACTGAAGCTTTCTTT. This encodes CASSLQGYTEAFF. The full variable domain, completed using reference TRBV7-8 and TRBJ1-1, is GAGVSQSPRYKVAKRGQDVALRCDPISGHVSLFWYQQALGQGPEFLTYFQNEAQLDKSGLPSDRFFAERPEGSVSTLKIQRTQQEDSAVYLCASSLQGYTEAFFGQGTRLTVV.